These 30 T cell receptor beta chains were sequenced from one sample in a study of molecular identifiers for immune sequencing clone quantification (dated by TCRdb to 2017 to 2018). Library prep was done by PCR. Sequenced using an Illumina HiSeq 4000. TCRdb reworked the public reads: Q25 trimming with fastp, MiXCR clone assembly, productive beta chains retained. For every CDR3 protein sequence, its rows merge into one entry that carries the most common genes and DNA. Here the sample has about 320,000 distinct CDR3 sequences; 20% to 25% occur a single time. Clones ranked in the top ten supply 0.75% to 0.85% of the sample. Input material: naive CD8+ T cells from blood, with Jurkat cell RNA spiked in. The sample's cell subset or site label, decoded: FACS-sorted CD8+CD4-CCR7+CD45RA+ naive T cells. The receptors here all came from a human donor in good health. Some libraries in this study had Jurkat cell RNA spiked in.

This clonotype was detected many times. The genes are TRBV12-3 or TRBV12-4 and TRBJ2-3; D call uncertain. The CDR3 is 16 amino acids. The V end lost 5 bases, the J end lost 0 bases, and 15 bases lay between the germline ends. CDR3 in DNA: TGTGCCAGCAGTCCGGGCCTCCACTCTAGCACAGATACGCAGTATTTT. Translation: CASSPGLHSSTDTQYF.

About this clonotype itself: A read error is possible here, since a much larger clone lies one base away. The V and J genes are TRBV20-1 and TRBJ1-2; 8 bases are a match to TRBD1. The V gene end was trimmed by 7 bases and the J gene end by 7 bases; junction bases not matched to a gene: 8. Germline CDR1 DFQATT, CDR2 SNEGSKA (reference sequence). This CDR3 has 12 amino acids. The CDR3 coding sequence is TGCAGTGGAGCGGGACAGGCCTGTGGCTACACCTTC. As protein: CSGAGQACGYTF.

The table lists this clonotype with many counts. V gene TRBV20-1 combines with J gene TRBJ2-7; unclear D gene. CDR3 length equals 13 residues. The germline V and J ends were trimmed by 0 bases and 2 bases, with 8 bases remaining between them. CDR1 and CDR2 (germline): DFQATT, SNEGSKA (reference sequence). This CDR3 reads CSARDSEAYEQYF. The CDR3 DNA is TGCAGTGCTAGAGACTCGGAAGCCTACGAGCAGTACTTC.

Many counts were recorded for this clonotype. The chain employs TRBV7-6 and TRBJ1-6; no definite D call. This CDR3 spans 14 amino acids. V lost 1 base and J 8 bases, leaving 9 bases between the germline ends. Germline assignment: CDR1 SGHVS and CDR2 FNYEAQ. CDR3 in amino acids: CASSLDRKDSPLHF. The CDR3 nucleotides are TGTGCCAGCAGCTTAGATCGGAAGGATTCACCCCTCCACTTT.

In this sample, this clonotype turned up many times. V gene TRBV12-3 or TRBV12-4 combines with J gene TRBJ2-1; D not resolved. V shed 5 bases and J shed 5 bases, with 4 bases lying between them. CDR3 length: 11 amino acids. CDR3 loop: CASSLDNEQFF. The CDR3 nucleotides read TGTGCCAGCAGTCTTGACAATGAGCAGTTCTTC.

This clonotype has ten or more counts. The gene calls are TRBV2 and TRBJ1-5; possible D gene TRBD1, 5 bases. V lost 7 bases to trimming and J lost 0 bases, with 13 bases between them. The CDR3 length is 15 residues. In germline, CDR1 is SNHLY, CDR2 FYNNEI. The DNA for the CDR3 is TGTGCCAGCAATGCCGGGACTCCTAGCAATCAGCCCCAGCATTTT. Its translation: CASNAGTPSNQPQHF. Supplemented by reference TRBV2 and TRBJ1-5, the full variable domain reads EPEVTQTPSHQVTQMGQEVILRCVPISNHLYFYWYRQILGQKVEFLVSFYNNEISEKSEIFDDQFSVERPDGSNFTLKIRSTKLEDSAMYFCASNAGTPSNQPQHFGDGTRLSIL.

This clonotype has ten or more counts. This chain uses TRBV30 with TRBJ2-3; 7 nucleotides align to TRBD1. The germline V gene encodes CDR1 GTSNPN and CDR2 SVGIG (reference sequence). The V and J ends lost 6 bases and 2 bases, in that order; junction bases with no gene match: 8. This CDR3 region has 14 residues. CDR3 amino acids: CACVTGANTDTQYF. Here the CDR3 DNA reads TGTGCCTGTGTAACAGGGGCCAACACAGATACGCAGTATTTT. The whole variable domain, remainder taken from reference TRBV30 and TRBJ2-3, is SQTIHQWPATLVQPVGSPLSLECTVEGTSNPNLYWYRQAAGRGLQLLFYSVGIGQISSEVPQNLSASRPQDRQFILSSKKLLLSDSGFYLCACVTGANTDTQYFGPGTRLTVL.

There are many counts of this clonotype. CDR3 DNA sequence: TGTGCCAGCAGATCTAGCGGGGGGGCATTCAATGAGCAGTTCTTC. Translation gives CASRSSGGAFNEQFF. This chain uses TRBV12-3 or TRBV12-4 with TRBJ2-1, with 12 nucleotides matching TRBD2. V was clipped by 6 bases and J by 6 bases; unmatched bases: 6. The CDR3 runs to 15 residues.

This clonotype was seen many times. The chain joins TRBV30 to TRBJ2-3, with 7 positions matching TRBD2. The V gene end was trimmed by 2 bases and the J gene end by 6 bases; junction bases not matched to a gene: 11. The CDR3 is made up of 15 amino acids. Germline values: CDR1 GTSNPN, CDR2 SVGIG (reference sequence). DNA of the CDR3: TGTGCCTGGAGTATAGGGGCGGGAGAGGGGGATACGCAGTATTTT. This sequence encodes CAWSIGAGEGDTQYF.

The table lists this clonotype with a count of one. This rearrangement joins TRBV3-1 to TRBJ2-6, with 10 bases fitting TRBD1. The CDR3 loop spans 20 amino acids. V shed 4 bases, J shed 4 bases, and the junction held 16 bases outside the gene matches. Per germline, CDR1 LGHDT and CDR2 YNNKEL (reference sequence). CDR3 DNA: TGTGCCAGCAGCCCGAAAAGAGGGGACAGGGGAACGGGGGGGGCCAACGTCCTGACTTTC. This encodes CASSPKRGDRGTGGANVLTF. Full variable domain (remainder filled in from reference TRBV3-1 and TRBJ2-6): DTAVSQTPKYLVTQMGNDKSIKCEQNLGHDTMYWYKQDSKKFLKIMFSYNNKELIINETVPNRFSPKSPDKAHLNLHINSLELGDSAVYFCASSPKRGDRGTGGANVLTFGAGSRLTVL.

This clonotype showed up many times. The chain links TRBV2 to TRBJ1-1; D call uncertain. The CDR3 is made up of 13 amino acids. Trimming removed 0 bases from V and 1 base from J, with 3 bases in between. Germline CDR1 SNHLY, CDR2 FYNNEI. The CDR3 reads CASSEAWNTEAFF. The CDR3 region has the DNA TGTGCCAGCAGTGAAGCGTGGAACACTGAAGCTTTCTTT. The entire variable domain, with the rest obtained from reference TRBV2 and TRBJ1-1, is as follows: EPEVTQTPSHQVTQMGQEVILRCVPISNHLYFYWYRQILGQKVEFLVSFYNNEISEKSEIFDDQFSVERPDGSNFTLKIRSTKLEDSAMYFCASSEAWNTEAFFGQGTRLTVV.

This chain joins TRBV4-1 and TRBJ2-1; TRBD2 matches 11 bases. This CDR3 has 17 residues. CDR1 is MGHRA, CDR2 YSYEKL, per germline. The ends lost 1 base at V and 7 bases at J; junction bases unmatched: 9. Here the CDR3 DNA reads TGCGCCAGCAGCCAAGCTGAACTAGCGGGGGCGGGGAATGAGCAGTTCTTC. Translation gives CASSQAELAGAGNEQFF.

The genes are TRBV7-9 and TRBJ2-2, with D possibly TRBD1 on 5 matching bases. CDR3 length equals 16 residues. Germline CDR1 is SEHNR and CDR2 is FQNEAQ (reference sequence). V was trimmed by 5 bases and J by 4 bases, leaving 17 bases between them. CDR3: CASSPPGQGGTGELFF. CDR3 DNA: TGTGCCAGCAGCCCCCCAGGCCAGGGTGGCACCGGGGAGCTGTTTTTT.

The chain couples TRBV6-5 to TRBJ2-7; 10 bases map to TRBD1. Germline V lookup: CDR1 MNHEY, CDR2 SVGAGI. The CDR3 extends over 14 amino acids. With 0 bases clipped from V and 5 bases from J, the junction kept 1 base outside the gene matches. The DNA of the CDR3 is TGTGCCAGCAGTTACTCGACAGGGGGCGACGAGCAGTACTTC. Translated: CASSYSTGGDEQYF.

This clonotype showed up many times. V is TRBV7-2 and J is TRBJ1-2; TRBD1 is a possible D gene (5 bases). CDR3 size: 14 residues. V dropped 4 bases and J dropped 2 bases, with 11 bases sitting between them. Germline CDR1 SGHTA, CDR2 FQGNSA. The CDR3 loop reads CASSSETANYGYTF. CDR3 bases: TGTGCCAGCAGCTCCGAGACAGCAAACTATGGCTACACCTTC. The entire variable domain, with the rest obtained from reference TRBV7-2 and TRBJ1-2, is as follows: GAGVSQSPSNKVTEKGKDVELRCDPISGHTALYWYRQSLGQGLEFLIYFQGNSAPDKSGLPSDRFSAERTGGSVSTLTIQRTQQEDSAVYLCASSSETANYGYTFGSGTRLTVV.

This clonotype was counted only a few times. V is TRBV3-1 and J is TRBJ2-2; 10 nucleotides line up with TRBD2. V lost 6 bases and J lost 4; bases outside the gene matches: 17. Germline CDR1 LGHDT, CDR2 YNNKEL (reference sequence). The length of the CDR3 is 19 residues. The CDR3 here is CASSPQWERGGKITGELFF. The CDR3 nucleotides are TGTGCCAGCAGTCCCCAGTGGGAGCGGGGGGGCAAAATCACCGGGGAGCTGTTTTTT.

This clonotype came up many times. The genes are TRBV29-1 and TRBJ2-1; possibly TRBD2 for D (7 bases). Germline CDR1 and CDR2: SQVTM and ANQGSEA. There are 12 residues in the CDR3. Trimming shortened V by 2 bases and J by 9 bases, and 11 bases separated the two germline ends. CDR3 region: CSVEWEGGEQFF. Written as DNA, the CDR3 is TGCAGCGTTGAATGGGAGGGGGGTGAGCAGTTCTTC.

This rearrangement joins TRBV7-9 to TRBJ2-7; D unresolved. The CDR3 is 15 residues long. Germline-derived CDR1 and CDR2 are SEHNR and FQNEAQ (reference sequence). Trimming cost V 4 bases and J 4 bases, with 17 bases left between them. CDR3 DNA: TGTGCCAGCAGCTCCGCCCCCACTCCTGCGTACGAGCAGTACTTC. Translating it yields CASSSAPTPAYEQYF. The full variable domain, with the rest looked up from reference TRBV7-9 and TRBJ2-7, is DTGVSQNPRHKITKRGQNVTFRCDPISEHNRLYWYRQTLGQGPEFLTYFQNEAQLEKSRLLSDRFSAERPKGSFSTLEIQRTEQGDSAMYLCASSSAPTPAYEQYFGPGTRLTVT.

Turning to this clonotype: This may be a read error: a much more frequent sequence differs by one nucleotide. CDR3 region: CASRSTGAAMDEQYF. In DNA, the CDR3 is TGTGCCAGCAGATCAACCGGGGCAGCCATGGACGAGCAGTACTTC. The chain carries TRBV2 and TRBJ2-7; D may be TRBD1 or TRBD2 (5 bases each). The V and J ends lost 6 bases and 5 bases respectively, with 20 bases between them. Germline V gene sequence: CDR1 SNHLY, CDR2 FYNNEI. CDR3 length: 15 residues.

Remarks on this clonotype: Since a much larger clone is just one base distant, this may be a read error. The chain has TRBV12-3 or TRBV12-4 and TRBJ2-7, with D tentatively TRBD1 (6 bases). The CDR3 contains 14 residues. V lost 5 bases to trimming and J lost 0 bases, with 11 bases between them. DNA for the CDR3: TGTGCCAGCAGTGCAGGGGACAACTCCTACGAGCAGTACTTC. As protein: CASSAGDNSYEQYF.

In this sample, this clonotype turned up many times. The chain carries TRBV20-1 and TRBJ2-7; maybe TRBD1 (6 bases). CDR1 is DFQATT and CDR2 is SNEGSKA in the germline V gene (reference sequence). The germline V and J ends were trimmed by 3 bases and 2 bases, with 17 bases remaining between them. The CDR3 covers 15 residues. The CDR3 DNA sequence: TGCAGTGCTAGTACTCCCAGACAGGATACCTACGAGCAGTACTTC. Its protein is CSASTPRQDTYEQYF.

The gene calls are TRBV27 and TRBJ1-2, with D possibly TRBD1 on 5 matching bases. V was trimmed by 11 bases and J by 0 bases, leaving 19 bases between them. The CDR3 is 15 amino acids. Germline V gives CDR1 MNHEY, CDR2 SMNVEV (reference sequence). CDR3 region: CASKGTLNPNYGYTF. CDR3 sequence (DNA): TGTGCCTCTAAAGGGACTCTTAATCCTAACTATGGCTACACCTTC.

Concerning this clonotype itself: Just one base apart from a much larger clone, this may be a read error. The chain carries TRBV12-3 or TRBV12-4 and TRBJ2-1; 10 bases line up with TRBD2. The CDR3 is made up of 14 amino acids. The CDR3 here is CASSLAGVNNEQLF. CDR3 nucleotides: TGTGCCAGCAGTCTAGCGGGAGTCAACAATGAGCAGCTCTTC.

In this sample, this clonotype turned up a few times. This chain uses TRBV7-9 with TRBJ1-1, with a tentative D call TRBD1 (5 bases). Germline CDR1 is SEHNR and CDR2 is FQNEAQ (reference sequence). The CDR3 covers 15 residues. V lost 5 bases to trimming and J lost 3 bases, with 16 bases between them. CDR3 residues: CASSPLGGSDTEAFF. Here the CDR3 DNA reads TGTGCCAGCAGCCCGTTGGGGGGGTCGGACACTGAAGCTTTCTTT.

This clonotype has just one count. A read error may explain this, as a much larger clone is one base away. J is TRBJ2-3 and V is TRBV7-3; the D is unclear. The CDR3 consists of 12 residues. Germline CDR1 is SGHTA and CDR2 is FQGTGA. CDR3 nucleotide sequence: TGTGCCAGCAGCGACCCACCCAATACGCAGTGTTTT. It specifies CASSDPPNTQCF.

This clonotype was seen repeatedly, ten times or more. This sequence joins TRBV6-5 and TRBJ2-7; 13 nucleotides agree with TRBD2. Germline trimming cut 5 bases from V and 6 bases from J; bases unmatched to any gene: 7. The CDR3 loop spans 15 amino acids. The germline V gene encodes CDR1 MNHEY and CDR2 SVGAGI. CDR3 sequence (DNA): TGTGCCAGCAGTCTGCGGACTAGCGGGAGCTTCGAGCAGTACTTC. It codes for CASSLRTSGSFEQYF.

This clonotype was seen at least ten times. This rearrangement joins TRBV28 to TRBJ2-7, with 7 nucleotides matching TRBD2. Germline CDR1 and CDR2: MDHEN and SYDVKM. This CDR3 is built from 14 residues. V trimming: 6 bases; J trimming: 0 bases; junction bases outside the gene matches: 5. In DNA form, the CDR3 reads TGTGCCAGCAGGGAACTAGCGAGCTCCTACGAGCAGTACTTC. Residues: CASRELASSYEQYF.

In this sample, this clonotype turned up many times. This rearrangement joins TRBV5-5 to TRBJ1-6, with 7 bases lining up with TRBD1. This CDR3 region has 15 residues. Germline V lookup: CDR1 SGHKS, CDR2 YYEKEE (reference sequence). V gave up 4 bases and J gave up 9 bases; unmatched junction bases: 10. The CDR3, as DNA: TGTGCCAGCAGCGACGAGACAGGGATTAGTTCACCCCTCCACTTT. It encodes CASSDETGISSPLHF. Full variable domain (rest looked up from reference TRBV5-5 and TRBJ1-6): DAGVTQSPTHLIKTRGQQVTLRCSPISGHKSVSWYQQVLGQGPQFIFQYYEKEERGRGNFPDRFSARQFPNYSSELNVNALLLGDSALYLCASSDETGISSPLHFGNGTRLTVT.

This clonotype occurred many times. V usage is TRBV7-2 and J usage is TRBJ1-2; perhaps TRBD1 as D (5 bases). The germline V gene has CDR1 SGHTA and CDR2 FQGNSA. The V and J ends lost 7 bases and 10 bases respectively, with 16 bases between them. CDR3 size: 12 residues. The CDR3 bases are TGTGCCAGCACTATGACAGACCCTGACTACACCTTC. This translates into CASTMTDPDYTF.

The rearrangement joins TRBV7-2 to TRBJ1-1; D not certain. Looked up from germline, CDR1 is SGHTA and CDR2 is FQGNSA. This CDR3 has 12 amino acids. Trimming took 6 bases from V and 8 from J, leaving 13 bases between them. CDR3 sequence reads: CASSHDGVEAFF. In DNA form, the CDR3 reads TGTGCCAGCAGTCATGACGGGGTCGAAGCTTTCTTT.